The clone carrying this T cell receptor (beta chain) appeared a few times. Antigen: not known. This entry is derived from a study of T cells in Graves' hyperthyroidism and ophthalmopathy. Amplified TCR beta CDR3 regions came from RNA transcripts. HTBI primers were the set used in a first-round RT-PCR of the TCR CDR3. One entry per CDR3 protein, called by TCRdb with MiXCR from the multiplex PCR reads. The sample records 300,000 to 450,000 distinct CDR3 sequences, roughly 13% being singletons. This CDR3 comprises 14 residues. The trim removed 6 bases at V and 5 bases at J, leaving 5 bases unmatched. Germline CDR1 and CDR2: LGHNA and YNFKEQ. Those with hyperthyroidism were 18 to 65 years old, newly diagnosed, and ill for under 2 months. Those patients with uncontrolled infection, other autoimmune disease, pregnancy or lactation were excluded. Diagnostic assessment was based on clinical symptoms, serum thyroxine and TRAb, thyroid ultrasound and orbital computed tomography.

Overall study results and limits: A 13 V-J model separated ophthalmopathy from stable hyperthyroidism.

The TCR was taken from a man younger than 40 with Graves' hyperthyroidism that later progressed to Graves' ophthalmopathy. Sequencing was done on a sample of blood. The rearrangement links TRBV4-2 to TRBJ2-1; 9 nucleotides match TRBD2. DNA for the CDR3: TGTGCCAGCAGTACCCAGCGGGGGGACAATGAGCAGTTCTTC. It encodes CASSTQRGDNEQFF.